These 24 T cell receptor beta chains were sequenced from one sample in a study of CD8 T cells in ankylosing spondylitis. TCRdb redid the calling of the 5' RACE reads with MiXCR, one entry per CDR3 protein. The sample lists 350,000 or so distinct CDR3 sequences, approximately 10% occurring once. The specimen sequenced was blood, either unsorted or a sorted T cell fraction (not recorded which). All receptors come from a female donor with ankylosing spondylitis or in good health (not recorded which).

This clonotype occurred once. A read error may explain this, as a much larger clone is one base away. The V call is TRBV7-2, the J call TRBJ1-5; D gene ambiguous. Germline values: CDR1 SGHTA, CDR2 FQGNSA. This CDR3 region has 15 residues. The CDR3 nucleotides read TGTGCCTGCAGCCCCGACGGCAGATCCAATCAGCCCCAGCATTTT. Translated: CACSPDGRSNQPQHF.

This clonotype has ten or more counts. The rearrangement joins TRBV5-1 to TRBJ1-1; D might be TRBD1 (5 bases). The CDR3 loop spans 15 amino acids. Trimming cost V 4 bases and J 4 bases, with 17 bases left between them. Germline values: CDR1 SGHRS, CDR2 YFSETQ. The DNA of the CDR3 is TGCGCCAGCAGCCTGGGACTGATGGATGGCACTGAAGCTTTCTTT. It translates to CASSLGLMDGTEAFF.

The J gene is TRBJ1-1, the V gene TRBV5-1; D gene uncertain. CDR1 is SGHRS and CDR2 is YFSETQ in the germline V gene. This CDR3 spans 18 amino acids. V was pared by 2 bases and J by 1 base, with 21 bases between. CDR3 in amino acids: CASSFGPRELPGNTEAFF. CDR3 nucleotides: TGCGCCAGCAGCTTTGGACCCCGGGAGCTACCCGGGAACACTGAAGCTTTCTTT.

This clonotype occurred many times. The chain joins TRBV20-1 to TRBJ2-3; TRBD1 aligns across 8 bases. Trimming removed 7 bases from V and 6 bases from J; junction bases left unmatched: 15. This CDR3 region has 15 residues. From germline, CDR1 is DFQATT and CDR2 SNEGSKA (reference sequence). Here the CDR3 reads CSEKPTRGPFDTQYF. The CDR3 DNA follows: TGCAGTGAAAAACCGACCAGGGGGCCATTTGATACGCAGTATTTT.

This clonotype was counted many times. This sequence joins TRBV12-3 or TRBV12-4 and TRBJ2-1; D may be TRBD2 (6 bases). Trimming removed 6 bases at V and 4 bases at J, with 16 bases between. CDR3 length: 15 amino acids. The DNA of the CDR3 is TGTGCCAGCAGACCCAATGGGGGGTATTACAATGAGCAGTTCTTC. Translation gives CASRPNGGYYNEQFF.

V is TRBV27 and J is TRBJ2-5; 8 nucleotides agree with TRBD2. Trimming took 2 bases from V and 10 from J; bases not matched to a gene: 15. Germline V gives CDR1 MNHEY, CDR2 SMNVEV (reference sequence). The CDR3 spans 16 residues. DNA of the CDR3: TGTGCCAGCAGTTTAAGCCGGCCAGCGGGGGTGATTGGCCAGTACTTC. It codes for CASSLSRPAGVIGQYF.

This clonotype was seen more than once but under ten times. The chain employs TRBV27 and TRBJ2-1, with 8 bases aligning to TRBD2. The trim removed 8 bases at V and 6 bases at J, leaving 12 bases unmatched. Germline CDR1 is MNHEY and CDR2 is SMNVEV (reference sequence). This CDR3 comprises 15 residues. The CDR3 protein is CASRSGSFDVNEQFF. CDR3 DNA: TGTGCCAGCCGGAGCGGGAGCTTTGATGTCAATGAGCAGTTCTTC.

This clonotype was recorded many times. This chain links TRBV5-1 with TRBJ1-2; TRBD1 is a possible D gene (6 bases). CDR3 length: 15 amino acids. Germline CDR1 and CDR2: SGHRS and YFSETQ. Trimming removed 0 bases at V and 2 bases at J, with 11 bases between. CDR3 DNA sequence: TGCGCCAGCAGCTTGGCGGACAGAAAGAACTATGGCTACACCTTC. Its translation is CASSLADRKNYGYTF.

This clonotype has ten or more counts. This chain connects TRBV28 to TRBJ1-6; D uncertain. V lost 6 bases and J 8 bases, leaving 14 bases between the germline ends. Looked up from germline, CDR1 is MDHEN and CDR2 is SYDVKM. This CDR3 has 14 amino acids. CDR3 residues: CASRYPRADSPLHF. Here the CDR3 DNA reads TGTGCCAGCAGATACCCTCGTGCCGATTCACCCCTCCACTTT. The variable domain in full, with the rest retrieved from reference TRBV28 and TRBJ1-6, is DVKVTQSSRYLVKRTGEKVFLECVQDMDHENMFWYRQDPGLGLRLIYFSYDVKMKEKGDIPEGYSVSREKKERFSLILESASTNQTSMYLCASRYPRADSPLHFGNGTRLTVT.

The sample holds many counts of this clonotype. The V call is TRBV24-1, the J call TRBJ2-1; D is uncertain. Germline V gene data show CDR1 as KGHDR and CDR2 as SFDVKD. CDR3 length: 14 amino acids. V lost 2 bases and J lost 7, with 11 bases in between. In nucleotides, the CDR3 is TGTGCCACCAGTGATTCTGGGCGGTGGAATGAGCAGTTCTTC. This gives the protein CATSDSGRWNEQFF.

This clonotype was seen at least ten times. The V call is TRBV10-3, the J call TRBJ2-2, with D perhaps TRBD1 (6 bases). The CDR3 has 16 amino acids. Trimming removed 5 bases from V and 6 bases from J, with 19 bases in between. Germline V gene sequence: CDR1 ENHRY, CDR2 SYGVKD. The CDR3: CAISPLDRGGAGELFF. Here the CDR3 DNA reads TGTGCCATCAGTCCACTTGACCGAGGGGGAGCCGGGGAGCTGTTTTTT.

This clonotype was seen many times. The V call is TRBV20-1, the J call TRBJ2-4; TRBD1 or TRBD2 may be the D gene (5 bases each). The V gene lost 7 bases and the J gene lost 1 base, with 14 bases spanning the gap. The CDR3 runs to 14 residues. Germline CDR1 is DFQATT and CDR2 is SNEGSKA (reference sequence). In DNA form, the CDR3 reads TGCAGTGTAGGGGACGTTATGGCCAAAAACATTCAGTACTTC. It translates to CSVGDVMAKNIQYF.

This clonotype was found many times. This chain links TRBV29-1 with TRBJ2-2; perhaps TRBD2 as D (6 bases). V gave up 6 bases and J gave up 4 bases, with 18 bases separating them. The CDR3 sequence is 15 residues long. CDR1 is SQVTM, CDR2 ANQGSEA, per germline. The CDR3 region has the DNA TGCAGCGTCCGAGGCGGGCGGGGCGCCACCGGGGAGCTGTTTTTT. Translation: CSVRGGRGATGELFF.

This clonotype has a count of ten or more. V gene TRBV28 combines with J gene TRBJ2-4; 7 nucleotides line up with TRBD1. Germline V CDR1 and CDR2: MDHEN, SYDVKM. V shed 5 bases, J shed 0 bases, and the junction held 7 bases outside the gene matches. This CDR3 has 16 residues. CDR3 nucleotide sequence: TGTGCCAGCAGTCCCACAGGGGTTCTAGCCAAAAACATTCAGTACTTC. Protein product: CASSPTGVLAKNIQYF.

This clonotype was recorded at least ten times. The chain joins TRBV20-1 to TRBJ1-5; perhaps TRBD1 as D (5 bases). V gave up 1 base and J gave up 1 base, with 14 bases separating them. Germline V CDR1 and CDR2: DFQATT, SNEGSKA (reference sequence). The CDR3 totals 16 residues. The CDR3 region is CSARGLRDVSNQPQHF. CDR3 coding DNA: TGCAGTGCTAGAGGTCTACGGGACGTAAGCAATCAGCCCCAGCATTTT.

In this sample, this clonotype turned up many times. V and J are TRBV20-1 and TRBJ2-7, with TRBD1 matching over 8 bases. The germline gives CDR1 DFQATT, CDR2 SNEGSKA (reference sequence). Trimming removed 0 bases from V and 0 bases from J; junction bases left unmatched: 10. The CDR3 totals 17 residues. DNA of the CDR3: TGCAGTGCTAGAGAATCAGGGGGCTCCTTGTCCTCCTACGAGCAGTACTTC. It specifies CSARESGGSLSSYEQYF.

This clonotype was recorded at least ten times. CDR3: CASSSPPGTGKETQYF. CDR3 DNA sequence: TGTGCCAGCAGTTCCCCCCCCGGGACAGGCAAAGAGACCCAGTACTTC. The chain recombines TRBV28 with TRBJ2-5, with 8 bases aligning to TRBD1. J gave up 3 bases and V 4 bases, and 10 bases lay outside the gene matches. CDR3 size: 16 residues. Per the germline V gene, CDR1 is MDHEN and CDR2 is SYDVKM.

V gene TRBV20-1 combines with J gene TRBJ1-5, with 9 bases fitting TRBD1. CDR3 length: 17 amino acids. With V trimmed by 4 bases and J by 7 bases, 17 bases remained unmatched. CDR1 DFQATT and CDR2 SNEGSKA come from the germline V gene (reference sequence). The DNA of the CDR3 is TGCAGTGCTATTCTTACTACCGGGACAGGGTCAGGGCAGCCCCAGCATTTT. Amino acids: CSAILTTGTGSGQPQHF.

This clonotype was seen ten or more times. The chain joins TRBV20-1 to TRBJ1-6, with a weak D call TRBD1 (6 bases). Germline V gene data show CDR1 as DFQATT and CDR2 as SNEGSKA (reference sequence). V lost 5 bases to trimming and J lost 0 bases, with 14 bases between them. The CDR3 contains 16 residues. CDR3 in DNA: TGCAGTGCTCCTAAAGAGGGGGTCTCCTATAATTCACCCCTCCACTTT. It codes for CSAPKEGVSYNSPLHF.

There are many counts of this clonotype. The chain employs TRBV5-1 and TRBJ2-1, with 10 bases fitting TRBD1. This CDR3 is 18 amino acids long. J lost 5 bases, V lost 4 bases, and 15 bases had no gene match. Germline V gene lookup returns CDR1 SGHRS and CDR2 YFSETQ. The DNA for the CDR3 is TGCGCCAGCAGCCACCCCGGTTCCGGGACAGGGGTCAACAATGAGCAGTTCTTC. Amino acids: CASSHPGSGTGVNNEQFF.

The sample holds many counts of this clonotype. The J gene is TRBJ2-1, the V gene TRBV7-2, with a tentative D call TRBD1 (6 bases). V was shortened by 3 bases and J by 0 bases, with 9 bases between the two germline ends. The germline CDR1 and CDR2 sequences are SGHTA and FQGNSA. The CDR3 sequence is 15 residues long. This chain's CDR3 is CASSFQTGSYNEQFF. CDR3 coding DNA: TGTGCCAGCAGCTTCCAGACAGGCTCCTACAATGAGCAGTTCTTC.

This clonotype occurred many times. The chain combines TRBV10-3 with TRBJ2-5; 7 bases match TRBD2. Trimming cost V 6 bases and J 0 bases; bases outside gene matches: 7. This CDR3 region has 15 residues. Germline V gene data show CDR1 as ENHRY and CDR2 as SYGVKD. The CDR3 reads CAIRTAGPNQETQYF. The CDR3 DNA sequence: TGTGCCATCAGGACAGCGGGGCCCAACCAAGAGACCCAGTACTTC.

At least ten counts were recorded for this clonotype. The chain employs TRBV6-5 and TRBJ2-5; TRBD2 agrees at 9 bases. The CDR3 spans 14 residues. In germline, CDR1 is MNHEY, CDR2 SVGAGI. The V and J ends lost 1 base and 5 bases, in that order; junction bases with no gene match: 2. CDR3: CASSYLAGDETQYF. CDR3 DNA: TGTGCCAGCAGTTACTTAGCGGGGGATGAGACCCAGTACTTC.

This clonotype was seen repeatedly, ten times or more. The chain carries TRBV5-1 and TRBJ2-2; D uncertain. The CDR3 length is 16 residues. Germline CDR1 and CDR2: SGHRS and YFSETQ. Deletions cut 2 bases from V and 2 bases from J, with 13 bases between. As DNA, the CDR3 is TGCGCCAGCAGCTTTTTGTGGGCAGCCAACACCGGGGAGCTGTTTTTT. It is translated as CASSFLWAANTGELFF. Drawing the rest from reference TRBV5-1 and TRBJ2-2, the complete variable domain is KAGVTQTPRYLIKTRGQQVTLSCSPISGHRSVSWYQQTPGQGLQFLFEYFSETQRNKGNFPGRFSGRQFSNSRSEMNVSTLELGDSALYLCASSFLWAANTGELFFGEGSRLTVL.